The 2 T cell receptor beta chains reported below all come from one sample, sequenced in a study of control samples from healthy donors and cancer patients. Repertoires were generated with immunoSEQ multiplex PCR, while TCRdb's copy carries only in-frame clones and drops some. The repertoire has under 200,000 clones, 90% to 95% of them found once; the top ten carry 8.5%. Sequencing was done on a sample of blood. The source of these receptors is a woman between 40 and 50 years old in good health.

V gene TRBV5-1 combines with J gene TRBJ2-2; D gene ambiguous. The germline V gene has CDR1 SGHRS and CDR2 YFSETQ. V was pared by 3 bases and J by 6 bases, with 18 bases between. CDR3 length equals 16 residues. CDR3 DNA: TGCGCCAGCAGCTCCCCGGTGACACCCGCCTCCGGGGAGCTGTTTTTT. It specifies CASSSPVTPASGELFF.

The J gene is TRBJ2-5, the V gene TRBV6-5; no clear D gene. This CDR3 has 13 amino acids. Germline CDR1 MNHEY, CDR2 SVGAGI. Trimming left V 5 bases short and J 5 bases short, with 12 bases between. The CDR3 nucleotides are TGTGCCAGCAGTCGGGCGATAGAGGAGACCCAGTACTTC. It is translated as CASSRAIEETQYF.